The sequence of this T cell receptor (beta chain) was determined in a study of blood T cell repertoires in COVID-19. Repertoires were generated with immunoSEQ multiplex PCR, while TCRdb's copy carries only in-frame clones and drops some. This sample has roughly 250,000 clones, with 70% to 90% found just once. Trimming stripped 8 bases from V and 3 bases from J, with 14 bases between. Germline lookup yields CDR1 MGHDK and CDR2 SYGVNS. CDR3 length: 14 residues. This sequence joins TRBV25-1 and TRBJ2-1, with TRBD2 as a possible D gene (6 bases). The sample comprised PBMCs or T cells enriched from blood (not recorded which). The TCR was taken from a woman aged 40 to 49 with acute COVID-19. DNA for the CDR3: TGTGCCAGCGGTGGACTACCTTTCTACAATGAGCAGTTCTTC. This translates into CASGGLPFYNEQFF. The complete variable domain, with remaining parts taken from reference TRBV25-1 and TRBJ2-1, reads EADIYQTPRYLVIGTGKKITLECSQTMGHDKMYWYQQDPGMELHLIHYSYGVNSTEKGDLSSESTVSRIRTEHFPLTLESARPSHTSQYLCASGGLPFYNEQFFGPGTRLTVL.